The clone carrying this T cell receptor beta chain was detected many times. The data stem from a study of CD8 T cells in ankylosing spondylitis. TCRdb recomputed calls from the 5' RACE reads with MiXCR, one row per CDR3 protein. Of under 300,000 distinct CDR3 sequences in the sample, roughly 10% were seen once. The CDR3 covers 12 residues. Germline CDR1 reads SGHAT; CDR2 reads FQNNGV. Trimming removed 5 bases at V and 6 bases at J, with 8 bases between. This sequence originates from a male donor with ankylosing spondylitis or in good health (not recorded which). V is TRBV11-2 and J is TRBJ2-1; D not certain. The sequenced material came from blood, either unsorted or a sorted T cell fraction (not recorded which). DNA of the CDR3: TGTGCCAGCAGCCCTGCTGCCAATGAGCAGTTCTTC. Its protein is CASSPAANEQFF.